This T cell receptor beta chain was sequenced in a study of blood T cell repertoires in COVID-19. Study as a whole: Whether acute or convalescent, the COVID-19 samples came from the United States, Italy and Spain.

Assay used: immunoSEQ multiplex PCR; TCRdb lists only in-frame clones, some missing. This sample yields about 300,000 clones, of which around 87% are seen a single time; 1.3% belongs to the top ten. A word on this clone: The junction differs from germline at one of its ends, possibly a read error.

The CDR3 is made up of 12 amino acids. Germline V gives CDR1 MDHEN, CDR2 SYDVKM. What was sequenced was peripheral blood. The chain recombines TRBV28 with TRBJ1-1; 8 bases match TRBD1. The receptor was derived from a man between 70 and 80 years old with acute or convalescent COVID-19. The CDR3 DNA follows: TGTGCCAGCACTCTAGGGGCGGACAGGGTCGTCTTT. As protein: CASTLGADRVVF.